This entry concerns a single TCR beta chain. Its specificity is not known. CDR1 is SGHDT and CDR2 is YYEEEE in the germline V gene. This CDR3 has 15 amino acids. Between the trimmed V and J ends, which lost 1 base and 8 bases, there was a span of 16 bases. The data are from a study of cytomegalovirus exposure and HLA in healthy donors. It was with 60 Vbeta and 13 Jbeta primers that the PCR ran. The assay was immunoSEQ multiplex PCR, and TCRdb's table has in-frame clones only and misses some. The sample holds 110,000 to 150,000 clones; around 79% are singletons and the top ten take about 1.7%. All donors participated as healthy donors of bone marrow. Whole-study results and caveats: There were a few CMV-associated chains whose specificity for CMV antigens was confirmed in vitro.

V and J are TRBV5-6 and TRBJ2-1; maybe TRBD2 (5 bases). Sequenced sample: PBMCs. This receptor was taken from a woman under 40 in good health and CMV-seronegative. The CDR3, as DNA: TGTGCCAGCAGCTTGTACGGGAAGATGAGCGATGAGCAGTTCTTC. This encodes CASSLYGKMSDEQFF.